This passage covers 26 T cell receptor beta chains from one sample sequenced in a study of early T cells in non-severe SARS-CoV-2 infection. TCRdb fed the 5' RACE reads into MiXCR, producing one record per CDR3 protein. The sample gives roughly 8,500 distinct CDR3 sequences, 4% to 5.5% of which show up once; around 8.8% is in the top ten. Sequencing was carried out using whole blood. These TCRs come from an adult who was a healthcare worker with PCR-confirmed SARS-CoV-2 infection or an uninfected control (not recorded which).

This clonotype is labeled as medium-sized. The rearrangement joins TRBV2 to TRBJ2-3, with D hard to call. Per the germline V gene, CDR1 is SNHLY and CDR2 is FYNNEI. The V gene lost 5 bases and the J gene lost 2 bases, with 5 bases spanning the gap. The CDR3 consists of 12 residues. The CDR3 here is CASSSDTDTQYF. CDR3 nucleotides: TGTGCCAGCAGTTCCGACACAGATACGCAGTATTTT.

By proportion, this clonotype is medium-sized. V is TRBV6-1 and J is TRBJ2-5, with 7 bases aligning to TRBD2. Germline loops: CDR1 MNHNS, CDR2 SASEGT. The CDR3 length is 14 residues. The junction had 3 bases not matched to a gene; V was cut back by 5 bases and J by 0 bases. CDR3 sequence reads: CASSSGGNQETQYF. CDR3 DNA sequence: TGTGCCAGCAGTTCCGGGGGGAACCAAGAGACCCAGTACTTC.

Ten or more counts support this clonotype. V gene TRBV2 combines with J gene TRBJ2-5; TRBD1 might be the D (7 bases). CDR1 is SNHLY, CDR2 FYNNEI, per germline. This CDR3 comprises 13 residues. V lost 6 bases to trimming and J lost 5 bases, with 13 bases between them. The CDR3 region is CASRNRGGETQYF. The CDR3 nucleotides read TGTGCCAGCAGAAACAGGGGAGGTGAGACCCAGTACTTC.

The gene calls are TRBV20-1 and TRBJ1-5; the D is unclear. Germline-derived CDR1 and CDR2 are DFQATT and SNEGSKA (reference sequence). This CDR3 spans 16 amino acids. Trimming removed 0 bases from V and 0 bases from J, with 12 bases in between. CDR3 in DNA: TGCAGTGCTAGAGATCAAGAGAAGCATAGCAATCAGCCCCAGCATTTT. As protein: CSARDQEKHSNQPQHF.

This sequence joins TRBV7-2 and TRBJ2-1, with a tentative D call TRBD1 (5 bases). Germline lookup yields CDR1 SGHTA and CDR2 FQGNSA. The CDR3 sequence is 14 residues long. V shed 5 bases and J shed 9 bases, with 17 bases lying between them. The CDR3 reads CASSPTPYRGEQFF. CDR3 sequence (DNA): TGTGCCAGCAGCCCCACACCCTATAGGGGTGAGCAGTTCTTC.

This clonotype is judged medium-sized. V gene TRBV7-9 combines with J gene TRBJ2-4, with 9 bases aligning to TRBD1. The CDR3 loop spans 19 amino acids. The J segment lost 5 bases and the V segment lost 4 bases, leaving 18 bases of the junction unmatched. The germline gives CDR1 SEHNR, CDR2 FQNEAQ (reference sequence). The CDR3 sequence: CASSSVIGTGRQKENIQYF. CDR3 sequence (DNA): TGTGCCAGCAGCTCCGTGATTGGGACAGGGAGGCAAAAGGAAAACATTCAGTACTTC.

This clonotype was counted at least ten times. This chain connects TRBV30 to TRBJ2-1; D is unclear. The germline V gene has CDR1 GTSNPN and CDR2 SVGIG (reference sequence). V was shortened by 0 bases and J by 9 bases, with 9 bases between the two germline ends. The length of the CDR3 is 12 residues. The CDR3 DNA reads as TGTGCCTGGAGTGTTGGCGGCGGTGAGCAGTTCTTC. Translating it yields CAWSVGGGEQFF.

In its sample, this clonotype is medium-sized. This chain uses TRBV5-1 with TRBJ2-7; D not resolved. CDR3 length equals 12 residues. V was shortened by 2 bases and J by 2 bases, with 5 bases between the two germline ends. CDR1 SGHRS and CDR2 YFSETQ come from the germline V gene. The CDR3 is CASSLSPYEQYF. The CDR3 coding sequence is TGCGCCAGCAGCTTAAGCCCCTACGAGCAGTACTTC. Full variable domain (rest looked up from reference TRBV5-1 and TRBJ2-7): KAGVTQTPRYLIKTRGQQVTLSCSPISGHRSVSWYQQTPGQGLQFLFEYFSETQRNKGNFPGRFSGRQFSNSRSEMNVSTLELGDSALYLCASSLSPYEQYFGPGTRLTVT.

This clonotype was seen repeatedly, ten times or more. The gene calls are TRBV12-3 or TRBV12-4 and TRBJ2-3; 9 bases match TRBD2. This CDR3 region has 16 residues. V shed 5 bases and J 4 bases; nucleotides not matched to a gene: 10. The CDR3 DNA sequence: TGTGCCAGCAGTCCTAGGACTAGCGAGGTATCAGATACGCAGTATTTT. Protein product: CASSPRTSEVSDTQYF.

Ten or more counts support this clonotype. This chain links TRBV6-2 or TRBV6-3 with TRBJ2-1; 7 bases align to TRBD2. CDR1 MNHEY and CDR2 SVGEGT come from the germline V gene. The CDR3 is made up of 13 amino acids. V lost 5 bases, J lost 8 bases, and 6 bases stayed unmatched. CDR3 sequence: CASSPGTIHEQFF. The CDR3 coding sequence is TGTGCCAGCAGTCCCGGGACTATCCATGAGCAGTTCTTC.

By sample share, this clonotype is medium-sized. At one boundary the junction diverges from the germline segment, which might be a read error. The V gene is TRBV6-1, the J gene TRBJ2-7; tentatively, D is TRBD1 or TRBD2 (5 bases each). The CDR3 totals 16 residues. Looked up from germline, CDR1 is MNHNS and CDR2 is SASEGT. Here the CDR3 reads CASSEGEGITSHEQYF. The CDR3 DNA follows: TGTGCCAGCAGTGAAGGAGAGGGGATCACCTCCCACGAGCAGTACTTC.

This clonotype appeared many times. J is TRBJ2-5 and V is TRBV12-3 or TRBV12-4; a possible D gene is TRBD1 (6 bases). Trimming took off 10 bases at V and 2 bases at J, with 14 bases between the two ends. The CDR3 is 13 amino acids. The CDR3 region is CATNRELQETQYF. The CDR3 DNA reads TGTGCCACTAACAGGGAACTACAAGAGACCCAGTACTTC.

This clonotype was found many times. V gene TRBV6-2 or TRBV6-3 combines with J gene TRBJ1-5, with TRBD1 as a possible D gene (5 bases). CDR1 is MNHEY and CDR2 is SVGEGT in the germline V gene. The CDR3 runs to 17 residues. V lost 8 bases, J lost 15 bases, and 35 bases lay in between. The CDR3: CASATSPSRPTFVRGHF. Here the CDR3 DNA reads TGTGCCAGCGCTACATCACCCTCCCGCCCGACGTTTGTGAGGGGGCATTTT.

This clonotype is labeled as medium-sized. The rearrangement joins TRBV4-1 to TRBJ2-1; 10 bases agree with TRBD2. V shed 3 bases and J 1 base; nucleotides not matched to a gene: 18. Germline loops: CDR1 MGHRA, CDR2 YSYEKL. This CDR3 region has 21 residues. CDR3 sequence: CASSQAPGPLAGEGSYNEQFF. For the CDR3, the DNA is TGCGCCAGCAGCCAGGCCCCCGGACCGCTAGCGGGAGAGGGATCCTACAATGAGCAGTTCTTC.

By proportion, this clonotype is medium-sized. The J gene is TRBJ2-1, the V gene TRBV4-3; D gene uncertain. Trimming stripped 4 bases from V and 2 bases from J, with 12 bases between. Germline-derived CDR1 and CDR2 are LGHNA and YSLEER. The CDR3 consists of 15 residues. The CDR3 loop is CASSLEFRAYNEQFF. In nucleotides, the CDR3 is TGCGCCAGCAGCCTAGAGTTTAGAGCCTACAATGAGCAGTTCTTC.

This clonotype was seen at least ten times. The chain employs TRBV20-1 and TRBJ1-5, with D possibly being TRBD1 (5 bases). The CDR3 runs to 16 residues. Trimming stripped 3 bases from V and 6 bases from J, with 21 bases between. The V gene's germline CDR1 is DFQATT and CDR2 SNEGSKA (reference sequence). The CDR3 region is CSARARGTVGFQPQHF. For the CDR3, the DNA is TGCAGTGCTAGGGCGCGGGGGACGGTGGGTTTTCAGCCCCAGCATTTT.

The chain is built from TRBV5-1 and TRBJ2-7; 7 nucleotides agree with TRBD2. The V and J ends lost 4 bases and 0 bases, in that order; junction bases with no gene match: 10. Per the germline V gene, CDR1 is SGHRS and CDR2 is YFSETQ. The CDR3 is 16 amino acids. CDR3 loop: CASSPAERGFSYEQYF. CDR3 DNA sequence: TGCGCCAGCAGCCCGGCAGAGCGGGGATTCTCCTACGAGCAGTACTTC.

The table lists this clonotype with many counts. The V call is TRBV7-8, the J call TRBJ2-7, with D tentatively TRBD2 (5 bases). The CDR3 extends over 16 amino acids. The V gene's germline CDR1 is SGHVS and CDR2 FQNEAQ. The germline V and J ends were trimmed by 1 base and 4 bases, with 17 bases remaining between them. CDR3: CASSLDGGLAVYEQYF. In nucleotides, the CDR3 is TGTGCCAGCAGCTTAGATGGTGGGCTAGCAGTTTACGAGCAGTACTTC.

This clonotype is termed medium-sized. This chain links TRBV7-9 with TRBJ2-7; D may be TRBD1 or TRBD2 (5 bases each). V shed 5 bases and J shed 4 bases, with 9 bases lying between them. Per the germline V gene, CDR1 is SEHNR and CDR2 is FQNEAQ (reference sequence). CDR3 length equals 12 residues. CDR3 loop: CASSPWGYEQYF. The CDR3, as DNA: TGTGCCAGCAGCCCATGGGGGTACGAGCAGTACTTC.

By share of the sample, this clonotype is medium-sized. This chain joins TRBV4-1 and TRBJ1-4; TRBD1 matches at 10 bases. Unmatched junction bases numbered 10, after V lost 6 bases and J lost 6 bases. Germline lookup yields CDR1 MGHRA and CDR2 YSYEKL. The CDR3 sequence is 16 residues long. CDR3 bases: TGCGCCAGCAGGCGAACCGGGACAGGGGATGATGAAAAACTGTTTTTT. Protein: CASRRTGTGDDEKLFF.

This clonotype is classed as medium-sized. This chain uses TRBV20-1 with TRBJ2-2; TRBD2 agrees at 11 bases. V was clipped by 6 bases and J by 3 bases; unmatched bases: 6. This CDR3 contains 15 residues. The germline V gene encodes CDR1 DFQATT and CDR2 SNEGSKA (reference sequence). CDR3 coding DNA: TGCAGTGCCCCAAGGACTAGCGGGCACACCGGGGAGCTGTTTTTT. Translation: CSAPRTSGHTGELFF.

In its sample, this clonotype was seen many times. The J gene is TRBJ1-3, the V gene TRBV28; D ambiguous. Trimming removed 9 bases from V and 4 bases from J, with 10 bases in between. The CDR3 is 12 amino acids. Germline lookup yields CDR1 MDHEN and CDR2 SYDVKM. The CDR3 DNA is TGTGCCAGTGAGACTGTAGGAAACACCATATATTTT. Its protein is CASETVGNTIYF.

This clonotype showed up many times. V usage is TRBV5-1 and J usage is TRBJ1-5; a possible D gene is TRBD1 (5 bases). The germline V gene encodes CDR1 SGHRS and CDR2 YFSETQ. The CDR3 sequence is 21 residues long. Trimming cost V 6 bases and J 0 bases, with 31 bases left between them. The CDR3 DNA follows: TGCGCCAGCACCTGTGAAAGGGGCCGCCGTACAAAAGAAAATAGCAATCAGCCCCAGCATTTT. Protein: CASTCERGRRTKENSNQPQHF. Full variable domain (outside the CDR3, taken from reference TRBV5-1 and TRBJ1-5): KAGVTQTPRYLIKTRGQQVTLSCSPISGHRSVSWYQQTPGQGLQFLFEYFSETQRNKGNFPGRFSGRQFSNSRSEMNVSTLELGDSALYLCASTCERGRRTKENSNQPQHFGDGTRLSIL.

This clonotype was counted at least ten times. The genes are TRBV12-3 or TRBV12-4 and TRBJ2-1; a weak D match, TRBD1 (6 bases). The CDR3 extends over 14 amino acids. With 5 bases removed from V and 4 bases from J, the gap between germline ends came to 12 bases. The CDR3 DNA reads as TGTGCCAGCAGTCCCCGCCAGGGGTACAATGAGCAGTTCTTC. Protein: CASSPRQGYNEQFF.

This clonotype qualifies as medium-sized. This sequence joins TRBV25-1 and TRBJ2-7; D gene ambiguous. Germline V lookup: CDR1 MGHDK, CDR2 SYGVNS. Between the trimmed V and J ends, which lost 3 bases and 0 bases, there was a span of 6 bases. This CDR3 is built from 13 residues. CDR3 loop: CASSDPVSYEQYF. The CDR3 DNA sequence: TGTGCCAGCAGTGACCCGGTCTCCTACGAGCAGTACTTC.

This clonotype is judged medium-sized. The V gene is TRBV5-4, the J gene TRBJ2-1; 12 bases map to TRBD1. After removal of 2 bases from V and 6 bases from J, the junction contained 3 bases not matched to a gene. Germline loops: CDR1 SGHNT, CDR2 YYREEE (reference sequence). The CDR3 length is 15 residues. CDR3 DNA sequence: TGTGCCAGCAGCTTCTCGGGACAGGGGGCCAATGAGCAGTTCTTC. Protein: CASSFSGQGANEQFF.